A single sample is the source of the 10 T cell receptor beta chains below, sequenced in a study of read filtering for tumor transcriptome and immune sequencing. From roughly 400 ng of RNA, a library with molecular barcoded alpha/delta and beta/gamma adaptors was made. TCRdb passed the reads through MiXCR, listing each CDR3 protein once. Of about 130,000 distinct CDR3 sequences in the sample, over 10% were seen once. The specimen sequenced was a population of CD138-negative cells sorted from bone marrow. These receptors came from a donor over 35 with multiple myeloma.

The table lists this clonotype with many counts. The rearrangement joins TRBV7-2 to TRBJ2-1; 7 bases map to TRBD2. This CDR3 comprises 17 residues. J lost 2 bases, V lost 0 bases, and 7 bases had no gene match. Germline-derived CDR1 and CDR2 are SGHTA and FQGNSA. The CDR3 region has the DNA TGTGCCAGCAGCTTAGCTGGTGAGGGAGGGGCCTACAATGAGCAGTTCTTC. Its translation is CASSLAGEGGAYNEQFF.

This clonotype was recorded at least ten times. This sequence joins TRBV6-5 and TRBJ2-3; no firm D call. From germline, CDR1 is MNHEY and CDR2 SVGAGI. The CDR3 length is 11 residues. Trimming stripped 5 bases from V and 5 bases from J, with 5 bases between. The CDR3 sequence: CASSRLDTQYF. CDR3 DNA sequence: TGTGCCAGCAGTCGATTAGATACGCAGTATTTT.

This clonotype was found many times. This chain links TRBV6-5 with TRBJ2-1; D is unresolved. CDR1 is MNHEY and CDR2 is SVGAGI in the germline V gene. Trimming removed 0 bases from V and 8 bases from J, with 8 bases in between. CDR3 size: 13 residues. The CDR3 DNA is TGTGCCAGCAGTTACTCTACGGGCGATGAGCAGTTCTTC. This sequence encodes CASSYSTGDEQFF.

This clonotype was counted many times. The chain couples TRBV11-3 to TRBJ2-3; D not resolved. This CDR3 spans 15 amino acids. V lost 2 bases and J 2 bases, leaving 11 bases between the germline ends. Germline V gives CDR1 SGHNT, CDR2 YENEEA. In DNA form, the CDR3 reads TGTGCCAGCAGCTTACATGGCAGCTCCACAGATACGCAGTATTTT. Protein sequence: CASSLHGSSTDTQYF.

Many counts were recorded for this clonotype. This rearrangement joins TRBV5-6 to TRBJ1-1; the D gene is possibly TRBD1 (5 bases). Trimming took 4 bases from V and 5 from J, leaving 18 bases between them. Germline CDR1 reads SGHDT; CDR2 reads YYEEEE. This CDR3 spans 15 amino acids. The CDR3 DNA follows: TGTGCCAGCAGCCCACCAGGGCTGGGCTTTACTGAAGCTTTCTTT. Its translation: CASSPPGLGFTEAFF. Filled out from reference TRBV5-6 and TRBJ1-1, the complete variable domain reads DAGVTQSPTHLIKTRGQQVTLRCSPKSGHDTVSWYQQALGQGPQFIFQYYEEEERQRGNFPDRFSGHQFPNYSSELNVNALLLGDSALYLCASSPPGLGFTEAFFGQGTRLTVV.

Ten or more counts support this clonotype. The V call is TRBV29-1, the J call TRBJ2-7; a weak D match, TRBD1 (5 bases). Trimming stripped 4 bases from V and 8 bases from J, with 15 bases between. Germline CDR1 SQVTM, CDR2 ANQGSEA. CDR3 size: 12 residues. This chain's CDR3 is CSVGLGQGQQYF. The CDR3 DNA reads as TGCAGCGTTGGCCTAGGCCAGGGCCAGCAGTACTTC.

At least ten counts were recorded for this clonotype. The chain combines TRBV6-1 with TRBJ1-4, with a tentative D call TRBD1 (6 bases). This CDR3 spans 16 amino acids. Germline CDR1 reads MNHNS; CDR2 reads SASEGT. Trimming shortened V by 6 bases and J by 0 bases, and 14 bases separated the two germline ends. The CDR3 nucleotides are TGTGCCAGCAGGCGGGACAAATATCCAACTAATGAAAAACTGTTTTTT. Translated, it gives CASRRDKYPTNEKLFF.

Ten or more counts support this clonotype. The V and J genes are TRBV5-1 and TRBJ1-4; D might be TRBD1 (5 bases). CDR1 and CDR2 (germline): SGHRS, YFSETQ. The V end lost 1 base, the J end lost 7 bases, and 17 bases lay between the germline ends. CDR3 length: 16 residues. CDR3 loop: CASSLRVIGGGEKLFF. The CDR3 DNA reads as TGCGCCAGCAGCTTGAGAGTAATCGGGGGAGGTGAAAAACTGTTTTTT.

The V gene is TRBV19, the J gene TRBJ1-5; 11 bases fit TRBD1. The germline V gene encodes CDR1 LNHDA and CDR2 SQIVND (reference sequence). The CDR3 is 16 residues long. Germline trimming cut 5 bases from V and 4 bases from J; bases unmatched to any gene: 7. This CDR3 is CASSSKRDRGNQPQHF. In DNA form, the CDR3 reads TGTGCCAGTAGTTCAAAAAGGGACAGGGGGAATCAGCCCCAGCATTTT. The complete variable domain, with remaining parts taken from reference TRBV19 and TRBJ1-5, reads DGGITQSPKYLFRKEGQNVTLSCEQNLNHDAMYWYRQDPGQGLRLIYYSQIVNDFQKGDIAEGYSVSREKKESFPLTVTSAQKNPTAFYLCASSSKRDRGNQPQHFGDGTRLSIL.

This clonotype was detected ten times or more. The chain uses TRBV3-1 and TRBJ2-3; 14 bases agree with TRBD2. V lost 6 bases and J lost 2; bases outside the gene matches: 13. The germline V gene has CDR1 LGHDT and CDR2 YNNKEL (reference sequence). The CDR3 is 19 amino acids. Here the CDR3 DNA reads TGTGCCAGCAGTCCCGGGACTAGCGGGAGCCGGGCGATCACAGATACGCAGTATTTT. This translates into CASSPGTSGSRAITDTQYF.